The subject of this entry is one T cell receptor (beta chain). Its target is unknown. The donors were healthy bone marrow donors. The sample comes from a study of cytomegalovirus exposure and HLA in healthy donors. Whole-study results and caveats: Available immune exposure information was restricted to CMV serostatus only.

PCR employed 60 Vbeta and 13 Jbeta primers. Produced via immunoSEQ multiplex PCR; TCRdb's table is partial and in-frame only. Among 90,000 to 120,000 clones listed, about 83% were seen once. Germline CDR1 is SGHTA and CDR2 is FQGNSA. V gave up 3 bases and J gave up 6 bases, with 9 bases separating them. The CDR3 is 13 residues long. The TCR was taken from a female donor in good health and CMV-seropositive. This sequence joins TRBV7-2 and TRBJ2-1; D unresolved. The sequenced material came from PBMCs. The DNA of the CDR3 is TGTGCCAGCAGCTTGTCGCGTGCCAATGAGCAGTTCTTC. It codes for CASSLSRANEQFF.